This T cell receptor (beta chain) stems from a study of blood T cell repertoires in COVID-19. The wider study: Samples representing acute and convalescent COVID-19 were sourced from the United States, Italy and Spain. Sources were T cells, B-cell-depleted T cells, or PBMCs; the material itself was cDNA or gDNA.

Everyone who took part was 18 to 89 years old, and they came from about 25 US areas. Donors were grouped by their self-reported clinical history. Produced via immunoSEQ multiplex PCR; TCRdb's table is partial and in-frame only. The table has some 200,000 clones, roughly 90% seen once. This clone has only one observation. CDR3 length: 15 residues. The ends were cut back, 0 bases at V and 4 bases at J, with 13 bases in the middle. Germline V gene lookup returns CDR1 MGHRA and CDR2 YSYEKL. The receptor was derived from a woman in her fifties or sixties in a cohort exposed to, infected with or recovered from COVID-19 (not recorded which). The genes are TRBV4-1 and TRBJ2-7; tentatively, D is TRBD2 (6 bases). The sample taken for sequencing was PBMCs or T cells enriched from blood (not recorded which). This CDR3 reads CASSQEGRGLYEQYF. CDR3 DNA: TGCGCCAGCAGCCAAGAAGGACGGGGACTTTACGAGCAGTACTTC.